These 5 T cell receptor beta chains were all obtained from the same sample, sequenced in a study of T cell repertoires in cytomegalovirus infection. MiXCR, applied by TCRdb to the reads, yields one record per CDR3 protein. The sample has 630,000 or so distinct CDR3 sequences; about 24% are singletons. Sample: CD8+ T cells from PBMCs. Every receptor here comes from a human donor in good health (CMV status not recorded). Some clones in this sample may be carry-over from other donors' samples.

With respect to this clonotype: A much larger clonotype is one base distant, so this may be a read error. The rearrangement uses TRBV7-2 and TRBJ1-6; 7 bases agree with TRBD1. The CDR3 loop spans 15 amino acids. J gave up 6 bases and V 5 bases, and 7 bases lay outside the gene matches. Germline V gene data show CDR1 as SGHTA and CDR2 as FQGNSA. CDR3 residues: CASSIKGTVNSPLHF. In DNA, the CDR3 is TGTGCCAGCAGCATAAAGGGGACAGTTAATTCACCCCTCCACTTT.

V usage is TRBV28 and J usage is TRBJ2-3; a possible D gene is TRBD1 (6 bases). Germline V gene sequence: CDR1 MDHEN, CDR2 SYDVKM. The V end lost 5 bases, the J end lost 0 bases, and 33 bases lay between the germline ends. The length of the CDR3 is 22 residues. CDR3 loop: CASSDIWAPGLTRGESTDTQYF. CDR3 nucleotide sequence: TGTGCCAGCAGTGACATCTGGGCCCCTGGGCTGACCAGGGGAGAAAGCACAGATACGCAGTATTTT.

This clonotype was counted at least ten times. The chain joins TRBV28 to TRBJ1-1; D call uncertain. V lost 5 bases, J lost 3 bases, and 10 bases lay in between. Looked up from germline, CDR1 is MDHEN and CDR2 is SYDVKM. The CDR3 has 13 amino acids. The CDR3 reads CASSITRDTEAFF. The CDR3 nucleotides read TGTGCCAGCAGTATCACCCGGGACACTGAAGCTTTCTTT.

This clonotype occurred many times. This CDR3 is CASSLRLPVVTDTQYF. DNA for the CDR3: TGTGCCAGCAGTTTGAGACTCCCGGTAGTTACAGATACGCAGTATTTT. This sequence joins TRBV27 and TRBJ2-3; D unresolved. The germline CDR1 and CDR2 sequences are MNHEY and SMNVEV (reference sequence). V was cut by 3 bases and J by 3 bases, with 16 bases left in between. CDR3 length equals 16 residues.

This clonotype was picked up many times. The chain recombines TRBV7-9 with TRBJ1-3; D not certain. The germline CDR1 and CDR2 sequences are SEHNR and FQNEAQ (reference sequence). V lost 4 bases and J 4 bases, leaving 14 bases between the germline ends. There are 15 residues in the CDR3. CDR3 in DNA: TGTGCCAGCAGCTCGGTCTCCGACTCGGGAAACACCATATATTTT. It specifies CASSSVSDSGNTIYF. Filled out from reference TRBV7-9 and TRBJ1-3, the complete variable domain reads DTGVSQNPRHKITKRGQNVTFRCDPISEHNRLYWYRQTLGQGPEFLTYFQNEAQLEKSRLLSDRFSAERPKGSFSTLEIQRTEQGDSAMYLCASSSVSDSGNTIYFGEGSWLTVV.